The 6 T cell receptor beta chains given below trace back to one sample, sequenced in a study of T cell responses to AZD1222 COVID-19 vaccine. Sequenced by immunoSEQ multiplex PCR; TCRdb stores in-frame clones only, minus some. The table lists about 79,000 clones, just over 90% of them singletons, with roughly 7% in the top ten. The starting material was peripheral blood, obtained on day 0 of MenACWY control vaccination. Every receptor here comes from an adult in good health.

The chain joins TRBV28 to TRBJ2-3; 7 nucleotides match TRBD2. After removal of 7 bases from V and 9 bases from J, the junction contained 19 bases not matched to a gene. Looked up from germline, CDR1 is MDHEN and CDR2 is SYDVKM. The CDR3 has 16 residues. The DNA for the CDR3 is TGTGCCAGCATACAAACAGCGGGGTGGGGTTCGGGGACGCAGTATTTT. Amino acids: CASIQTAGWGSGTQYF.

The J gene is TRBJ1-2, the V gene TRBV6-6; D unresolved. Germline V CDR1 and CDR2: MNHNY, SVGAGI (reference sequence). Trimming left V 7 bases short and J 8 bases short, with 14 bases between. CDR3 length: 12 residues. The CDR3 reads CASTNRGEGYTF. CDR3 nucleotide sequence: TGTGCCAGCACGAACCGCGGGGAAGGCTACACCTTC.

Here the CDR3 reads CASSPGDYTDTQYF. The CDR3 bases are TGTGCCAGCAGCCCGGGGGATTACACAGATACGCAGTATTTT. The chain joins TRBV6-2 or TRBV6-3 to TRBJ2-3, with D perhaps matching TRBD2 (6 bases). The germline CDR1 and CDR2 sequences are MNHEY and SVGEGT. The CDR3 is 14 residues long. Between the trimmed V and J ends, which lost 6 bases and 2 bases, there was a span of 12 bases.

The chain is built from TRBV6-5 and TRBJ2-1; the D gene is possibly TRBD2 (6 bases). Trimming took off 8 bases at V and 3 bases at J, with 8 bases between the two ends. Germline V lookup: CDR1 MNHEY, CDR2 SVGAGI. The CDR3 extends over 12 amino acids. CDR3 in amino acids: CASRGLYNEQFF. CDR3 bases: TGTGCCAGCCGGGGACTCTACAATGAGCAGTTCTTC.

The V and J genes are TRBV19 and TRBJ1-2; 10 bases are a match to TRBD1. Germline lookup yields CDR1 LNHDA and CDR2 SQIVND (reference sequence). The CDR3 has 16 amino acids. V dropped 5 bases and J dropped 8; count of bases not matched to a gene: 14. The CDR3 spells CASSAELRQGAKGYTF. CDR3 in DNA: TGTGCCAGTAGTGCCGAACTGAGACAGGGGGCGAAAGGCTACACCTTC. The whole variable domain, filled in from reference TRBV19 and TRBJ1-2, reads DGGITQSPKYLFRKEGQNVTLSCEQNLNHDAMYWYRQDPGQGLRLIYYSQIVNDFQKGDIAEGYSVSREKKESFPLTVTSAQKNPTAFYLCASSAELRQGAKGYTFGSGTRLTVV.

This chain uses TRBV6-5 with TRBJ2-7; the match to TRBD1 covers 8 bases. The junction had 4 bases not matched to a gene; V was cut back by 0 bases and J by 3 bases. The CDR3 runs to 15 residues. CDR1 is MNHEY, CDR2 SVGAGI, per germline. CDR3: CASSYSPTGDYEQYF. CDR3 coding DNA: TGTGCCAGCAGTTACTCGCCGACAGGGGACTACGAGCAGTACTTC.